This T cell receptor (beta chain) was found in a study of blood T cell repertoires in COVID-19. Background on the study: The United States, Italy and Spain were the sources of the acute and convalescent COVID-19 samples.

The germline CDR1 and CDR2 sequences are SGHNT and YYREEE (reference sequence). The CDR3 extends over 15 amino acids. V was pared by 4 bases and J by 2 bases, with 15 bases between. Original methodology: Amplification with reference gene primers provided the estimates of nucleated cell counts. TCRdb's copy holds only in-frame clones and misses some; the assay was immunoSEQ multiplex PCR. Clonal size and the V and J genes are those of that table, whereas D and trimming came from the DNA. The data hold hundreds of thousands of clones, with about 90% observed a single time. Input material: peripheral blood. The clonotype originates from a woman aged 35 to 49 who had recovered from COVID-19. This chain joins TRBV5-4 and TRBJ2-5, with D possibly matching TRBD1 (6 bases). For the CDR3, the DNA is TGTGCCAGCAGCCCCCTCCCGGGACAACAAGAGACCCAGTACTTC. It yields the protein CASSPLPGQQETQYF.